This TCR beta chain was observed in a study of cytomegalovirus exposure and HLA in healthy donors. In the study overall: Inside one of the first data releases sat about 85 million unique TCRs taken from HLA-typed donors. Of all 400 or so donors who were genotyped, roughly 81% belonged to the Caucasian-associated ancestry cluster. Study-wide results and caveats: CMV antigen specificity of a few CMV-associated chains was confirmed in vitro. Relative to equally common others, HLA-associated TCR beta chains showed greater clonal expansion in a later analysis.

PCR amplification relied on 60 Vbeta primers (plus 13 Jbeta primers). Only in-frame clones appear in the TCRdb table, and some are missing; sequencing was by immunoSEQ multiplex PCR. The profile covers under 200,000 clones, with 84% appearing a single time and around 0.96% taken by the ten largest. V trimming: 5 bases; J trimming: 4 bases; junction bases outside the gene matches: 4. This CDR3 has 15 residues. From germline, CDR1 is SGHAT and CDR2 FQDESV (reference sequence). In the case of this clone: What it recognizes is unknown.

Specimen: PBMCs. The receptor comes from a man aged 25 to 45 in good health and CMV-seronegative. The chain carries TRBV11-1 and TRBJ2-1; 11 positions agree with TRBD2. CDR3 region: CASSGGTSGYNEQFF. The CDR3 DNA reads as TGTGCCAGCAGCGGGGGGACTAGCGGTTACAATGAGCAGTTCTTC.